Sequencing of this TCR beta chain was carried out in a study of shared clonotypes between healthy human individuals. Findings of the study overall: For naive CD4 cells, approximately 4.8% of clonotypes were shared across a handful of donors. In general, naive subsets displayed greater estimated richness than memory subsets did. Even with large depth, rarefaction showed that sorted-subset sequencing was incomplete.

Note on this clone: The target antigen is unknown.

V dropped 2 bases and J dropped 0 bases, with 11 bases sitting between them. From germline, CDR1 is MNHNS and CDR2 SASEGT. The CDR3 covers 15 residues. CD45RO-negative cells were positively selected for CCR7, leaving out terminally differentiated effector memory CD45RA+ cells. Authors' methods: With immunoSEQ giving junction-only sequences and no quality scores, filtering differed. Assay used: immunoSEQ multiplex PCR; TCRdb lists only in-frame clones, some missing. From that table come the V and J calls and clone size; the DNA was used to work out D and trimming. Among 800,000 or so clones listed, roughly 96% were seen once.

Sequencing was done on a sample of naive CD8+ T cells sorted from blood. V gene TRBV6-1 combines with J gene TRBJ2-7, with TRBD1 as a possible D gene (6 bases). The TCR comes from a man aged 30 to 45 in good health. CDR3 coding DNA: TGTGCCAGCAGTGAACGGGACACGATCTCCTACGAGCAGTACTTC. Residues: CASSERDTISYEQYF.